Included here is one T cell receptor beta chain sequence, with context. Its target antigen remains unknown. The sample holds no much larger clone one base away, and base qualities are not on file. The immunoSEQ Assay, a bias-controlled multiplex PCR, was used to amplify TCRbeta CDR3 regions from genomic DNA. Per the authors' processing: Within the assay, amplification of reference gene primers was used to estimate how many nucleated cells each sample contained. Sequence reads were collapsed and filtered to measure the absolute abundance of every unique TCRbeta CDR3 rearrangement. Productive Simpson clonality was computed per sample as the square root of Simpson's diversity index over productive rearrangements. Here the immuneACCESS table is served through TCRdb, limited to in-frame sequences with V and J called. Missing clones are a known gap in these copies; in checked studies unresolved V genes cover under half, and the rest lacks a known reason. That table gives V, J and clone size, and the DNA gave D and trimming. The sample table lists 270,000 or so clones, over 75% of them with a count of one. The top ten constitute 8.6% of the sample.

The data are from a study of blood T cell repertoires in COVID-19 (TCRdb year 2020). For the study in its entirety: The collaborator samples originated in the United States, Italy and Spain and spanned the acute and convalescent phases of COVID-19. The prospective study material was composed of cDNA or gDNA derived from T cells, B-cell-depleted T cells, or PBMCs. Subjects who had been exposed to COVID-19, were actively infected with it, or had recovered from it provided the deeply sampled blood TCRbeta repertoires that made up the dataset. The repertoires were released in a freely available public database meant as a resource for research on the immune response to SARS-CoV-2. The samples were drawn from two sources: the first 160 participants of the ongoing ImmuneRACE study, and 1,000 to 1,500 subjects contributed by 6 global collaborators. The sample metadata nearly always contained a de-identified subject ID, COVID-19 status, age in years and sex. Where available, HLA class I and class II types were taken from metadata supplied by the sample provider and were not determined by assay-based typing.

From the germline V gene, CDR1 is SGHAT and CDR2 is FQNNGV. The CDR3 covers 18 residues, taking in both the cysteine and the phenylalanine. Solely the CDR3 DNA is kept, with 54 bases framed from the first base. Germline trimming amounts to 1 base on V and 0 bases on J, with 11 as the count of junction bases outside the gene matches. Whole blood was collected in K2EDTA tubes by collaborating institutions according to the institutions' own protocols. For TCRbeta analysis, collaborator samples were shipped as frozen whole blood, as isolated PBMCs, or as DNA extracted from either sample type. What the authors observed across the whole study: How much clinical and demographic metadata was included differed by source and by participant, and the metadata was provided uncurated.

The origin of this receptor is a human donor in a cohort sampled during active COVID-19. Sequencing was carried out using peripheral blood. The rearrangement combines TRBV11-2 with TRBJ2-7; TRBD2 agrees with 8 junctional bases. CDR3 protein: CASSLVRGGSGSSYEQYF. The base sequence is TGTGCCAGCAGCTTAGTCCGTGGGGGGAGCGGGAGCTCCTACGAGCAGTACTTC.